A selection of T cell receptor beta chains follows, all from one sample in a study of T cells in Graves' hyperthyroidism and ophthalmopathy. A single record per CDR3 protein comes from TCRdb applying MiXCR to the multiplex PCR reads. The sample carries roughly 400,000 distinct CDR3 sequences, more than 12% recorded once. The sample was blood. Source of these receptors: a man aged 45-60 years with Graves' ophthalmopathy. Both conserved end residues are part of each CDR3. The size of a clone is reported for some rows only, either as once, few or many, or as a class for expanded clones.

V gene: TRBV12-3/TRBV12-4
J gene: TRBJ2-7
clone size: .
CDR3 protein: CASSTVGQGGNEQYF

V gene: TRBV5-1
J gene: TRBJ2-5
clone size: many
CDR3 protein: CASSWGRDRQETQYF

V gene: TRBV9
J gene: TRBJ2-7
clone size: .
CDR3 protein: CASSVDPAGVYEQYF

V gene: TRBV7-2
J gene: TRBJ2-1
clone size: many
CDR3 protein: CATRQGLAGYNEQFF

V gene: TRBV11-2
J gene: TRBJ2-3
clone size: many
CDR3 protein: CASTRTNTRTQYF

V gene: TRBV20-1
J gene: TRBJ2-3
clone size: many
CDR3 protein: CSAMKGIYTDTQYF

V gene: TRBV11-1
J gene: TRBJ2-5
clone size: many
CDR3 protein: CASSPGLQETQYF

V gene: TRBV28
J gene: TRBJ2-6
clone size: .
CDR3 protein: CASSLGTTLSGANVLTF

V gene: TRBV7-2
J gene: TRBJ2-3
clone size: many
CDR3 protein: CASGTGTDTQYF

V gene: TRBV29-1
J gene: TRBJ2-7
clone size: .
CDR3 protein: CSAGLASSNEQYF

V gene: TRBV6-1
J gene: TRBJ2-2
clone size: few
CDR3 protein: CASRPTKQGYTGELFF

V gene: TRBV7-8
J gene: TRBJ1-3
clone size: many
CDR3 protein: CASSSEQGGGNTIYF

V gene: TRBV2
J gene: TRBJ2-3
clone size: many
CDR3 protein: CASSTGSTDTQYF

V gene: TRBV10-1
J gene: TRBJ2-1
clone size: few
CDR3 protein: CASRFGRRFTSFYNEQFF

V gene: TRBV9
J gene: TRBJ2-3
clone size: few
CDR3 protein: CASSVGIGAAVDTQYF

V gene: TRBV12-3/TRBV12-4
J gene: TRBJ1-1
clone size: many
CDR3 protein: CASSPTTVNTEAFF

V gene: TRBV29-1
J gene: TRBJ2-3
clone size: .
CDR3 protein: CSVNTGDTQYF

V gene: TRBV18
J gene: TRBJ2-3
clone size: many
CDR3 protein: CASSPVGGAGTDTQYF

V gene: TRBV7-9
J gene: TRBJ1-1
clone size: many
CDR3 protein: CASSLAYDGEAFF

V gene: TRBV14
J gene: TRBJ2-1
clone size: many
CDR3 protein: CASSQVGDRVVNEQFF

V gene: TRBV19
J gene: TRBJ1-5
clone size: few
CDR3 protein: CASTGAVINQPQHF

V gene: TRBV20-1
J gene: TRBJ1-5
clone size: .
CDR3 protein: CSAKTGSNQPQHF

V gene: TRBV7-9
J gene: TRBJ2-7
clone size: .
CDR3 protein: CASRSGTSLTEQYF

V gene: TRBV11-2
J gene: TRBJ2-2
clone size: many
CDR3 protein: CASRRTGVYGELFF

V gene: TRBV29-1
J gene: TRBJ1-2
clone size: few
CDR3 protein: CSVHVLGPEGYTF

V gene: TRBV27
J gene: TRBJ2-2
clone size: few
CDR3 protein: CASSPPGIQGSTGELFF

V gene: TRBV3-1
J gene: TRBJ2-5
clone size: many
CDR3 protein: CASSQGRPKQETQYF

V gene: TRBV10-1
J gene: TRBJ2-7
clone size: many
CDR3 protein: CASREGQGYEQYF

V gene: TRBV28
J gene: TRBJ2-1
clone size: .
CDR3 protein: CASRDTGAEQFF

V gene: TRBV18
J gene: TRBJ1-1
clone size: many
CDR3 protein: CASSPPLKGATEAFF

V gene: TRBV29-1
J gene: TRBJ1-2
clone size: many
CDR3 protein: CSVDVDRGYGYTF

V gene: TRBV20-1
J gene: TRBJ2-1
clone size: .
CDR3 protein: CSAATSGAYNEQFF

V gene: TRBV9
J gene: TRBJ2-1
clone size: .
CDR3 protein: CASSEELASSYNEQFF

V gene: TRBV13
J gene: TRBJ1-3
clone size: many
CDR3 protein: CASSLGLEGMGNTIYF

V gene: TRBV7-6
J gene: TRBJ1-1
clone size: many
CDR3 protein: CASSFSVRGWNTEAFF

V gene: TRBV5-1
J gene: TRBJ2-1
clone size: many
CDR3 protein: CASSRGQLHEQFF

V gene: TRBV6-5
J gene: TRBJ2-4
clone size: many
CDR3 protein: CASSYFRTANIQYF

V gene: TRBV6-1
J gene: TRBJ2-5
clone size: many
CDR3 protein: CASSSGLAGVGETQYF

V gene: TRBV11-3
J gene: TRBJ2-1
clone size: .
CDR3 protein: CASSGGFGSGNEQFF

V gene: TRBV28
J gene: TRBJ1-5
clone size: few
CDR3 protein: CASRGTANQPQHF

V gene: TRBV5-1
J gene: TRBJ2-7
clone size: few
CDR3 protein: CASGLGPTTFEQYF

V gene: TRBV7-9
J gene: TRBJ1-6
clone size: .
CDR3 protein: CASSLAGDPPLHF

V gene: TRBV6-1
J gene: TRBJ2-1
clone size: few
CDR3 protein: CASKPRADEQFF

V gene: TRBV7-3
J gene: TRBJ2-6
clone size: few
CDR3 protein: CASSRGHSGANVLTF

V gene: TRBV6-5
J gene: TRBJ1-1
clone size: many
CDR3 protein: CASSYSIIAEAFF